The present T cell receptor (beta chain) was sequenced within a study of blood T cells in healthy people across ages. Whole-study results and caveats: Naive CD4+ cell counts and diversity both ran higher in long-lived than in aged donors.

Germline values: CDR1 SGHTA, CDR2 FQGNSA. The CDR3 is 13 amino acids. V gave up 5 bases and J gave up 3 bases; unmatched junction bases: 2. The authors ran a second PCR of about 7 to 11 cycles using a sample-barcoded 5' primer and a J-beta primer mix. TCRdb processed the 5' RACE reads anew with MiXCR; each CDR3 protein has one entry. The table has about 1,500,000 distinct CDR3 sequences, about 28% seen once. On this clonotype: The antigen is unknown.

The specimen sequenced was blood. This rearrangement joins TRBV7-2 to TRBJ2-7; 9 bases line up with TRBD2. The receptor's source is a woman aged 25 to 39 in good health. CDR3 amino acids: CASSTTSGYEQYF. CDR3 nucleotide sequence: TGTGCCAGCAGCACGACTAGCGGCTACGAGCAGTACTTC.